The clone carrying this TCR beta chain was recorded a few times. Its antigen is as yet unknown. RNA transcripts gave rise to amplified TCR beta CDR3 regions. Initially, a first-round RT-PCR of the TCR CDR3 employed the HTBI primer set. TCRdb analysed the multiplex PCR reads with MiXCR anew, one entry per CDR3 protein. The sample shows roughly 520,000 distinct CDR3 sequences, approximately 24% of them seen only once. The CDR3 totals 15 residues. The V gene's germline CDR1 is MNHEY and CDR2 SVGAGI. V lost 0 bases, J lost 0 bases, and 8 bases lay in between. Uncontrolled infection, other autoimmune disease, pregnancy and lactation each barred patients from inclusion. Around 10 ml fresh peripheral blood yielded the PBMCs. The sample belongs to a study of T cells in Graves' hyperthyroidism and ophthalmopathy. The study, taken as a whole, reports: A median roughly 6.6 months before onset, the model predicted ophthalmopathy. Among thyroid clonotypes expanded above 0.001, most also appeared in blood.

The receptor was derived from a woman between 25 and 40 years old with Graves' ophthalmopathy. Sequenced input: blood. This chain joins TRBV6-5 and TRBJ1-1; D call uncertain. The CDR3 coding sequence is TGTGCCAGCAGTTACTCGCAGAACCTGAACACTGAAGCTTTCTTT. This gives the protein CASSYSQNLNTEAFF.